A selection of T cell receptor beta chains follows, all from one sample in a study of cytomegalovirus exposure and HLA in healthy donors. The repertoire was sequenced with immunoSEQ multiplex PCR; TCRdb's copy has only in-frame clones and lacks some. Of about 110,000 clones listed, approximately 96% were seen once; the top ten hold roughly 0.67%. The sample consisted of PBMCs. These TCRs come from a woman aged 18-35 years in good health and CMV-seronegative. CDR3s include the opening cysteine and the closing phenylalanine or tryptophan. A D gene is named only where the DNA matches it firmly.

CDR3: CASSDQRGFTDTQYF; V: TRBV2; J: TRBJ2-3; D: TRBD2
CDR3: CASSQKLRDYEQYF; V: TRBV4-3; J: TRBJ2-7; D: NA
CDR3: CASGRQITYEQYF; V: TRBV7-8; J: TRBJ2-7; D: NA
CDR3: CASSAAGERYEQYF; V: TRBV9; J: TRBJ2-7; D: NA
CDR3: CASSGGESSYNEQFF; V: TRBV5-1; J: TRBJ2-1; D: NA
CDR3: CASRIIDSSNQPQHF; V: TRBV19; J: TRBJ1-5; D: NA
CDR3: CASSSSRSSYNEQFF; V: TRBV7-7; J: TRBJ2-1; D: NA
CDR3: CASSSGAGSDTQYF; V: TRBV7-3; J: TRBJ2-3; D: TRBD2
CDR3: CAISADNSQPQHF; V: TRBV10-3; J: TRBJ1-5; D: NA
CDR3: CASSLGQFYGYTF; V: TRBV11-2; J: TRBJ1-2; D: NA
CDR3: CASSEGQGSLYGYTF; V: TRBV6-1; J: TRBJ1-2; D: TRBD1
CDR3: CASSFWSANYGYTF; V: TRBV28; J: TRBJ1-2; D: NA
CDR3: CASSTGLGETQYF; V: TRBV18; J: TRBJ2-5; D: NA
CDR3: CASSFDTRRQYF; V: TRBV28; J: TRBJ2-7; D: NA
CDR3: CASSLEAGIEQYF; V: TRBV27; J: TRBJ2-7; D: TRBD2
CDR3: CASSFRPSYNEQFF; V: TRBV27; J: TRBJ2-1; D: NA
CDR3: CASSQLQGHNTEAFF; V: TRBV21-1; J: TRBJ1-1; D: NA
CDR3: CASSEYGGITDTQYF; V: TRBV6-1; J: TRBJ2-3; D: TRBD2
CDR3: CASSPGWADTEAFF; V: TRBV7-2; J: TRBJ1-1; D: NA
CDR3: CASSMSGRNMNTEAFF; V: TRBV19; J: TRBJ1-1; D: NA
CDR3: CASSRWDRGITGELFF; V: TRBV14; J: TRBJ2-2; D: TRBD1
CDR3: CASSPIAGGPGDTQYF; V: TRBV4-2; J: TRBJ2-3; D: TRBD2
CDR3: CASSPIPKIAGATYEQYF; V: TRBV28; J: TRBJ2-7; D: TRBD2
CDR3: CASSGRSGQVGYGHTF; V: TRBV4-3; J: TRBJ1-2; D: TRBD1
CDR3: CASSRLGGQGPGNEQYF; V: TRBV5-6; J: TRBJ2-7; D: NA
CDR3: CASSLDGVGSTDTQYF; V: TRBV5-1; J: TRBJ2-3; D: NA
CDR3: CASSPSAGGRRETQYF; V: TRBV7-8; J: TRBJ2-5; D: TRBD2
CDR3: CASRPERPGDQPQHF; V: TRBV9; J: TRBJ1-5; D: NA
CDR3: CASSPPGQGSSPLHF; V: TRBV18; J: TRBJ1-6; D: TRBD1
CDR3: CATSRDGGTSTDTQYF; V: TRBV15; J: TRBJ2-3; D: NA
CDR3: CASSEWRGGTDTQYF; V: TRBV4-1; J: TRBJ2-3; D: TRBD2
CDR3: CASSLGQAPYSNQPQHF; V: TRBV28; J: TRBJ1-5; D: NA
CDR3: CASSRTGGTDTQYF; V: TRBV10-1; J: TRBJ2-3; D: TRBD1
CDR3: CASSPGQQPTDTQYF; V: TRBV18; J: TRBJ2-3; D: NA
CDR3: CASEPRLTGELFF; V: TRBV28; J: TRBJ2-2; D: NA
CDR3: CASSPSIRNGNTIYF; V: TRBV18; J: TRBJ1-3; D: NA
CDR3: CASSVTGGNTEAFF; V: TRBV11-3; J: TRBJ1-1; D: TRBD1
CDR3: CASSVVNGGARDTQYF; V: TRBV9; J: TRBJ2-3; D: TRBD2
CDR3: CASSLIGVGNTGELFF; V: TRBV5-6; J: TRBJ2-2; D: NA
CDR3: CASSQARTGVNEKLFF; V: TRBV4-3; J: TRBJ1-4; D: TRBD1
CDR3: CASSPVDAPPGYGYTF; V: TRBV18; J: TRBJ1-2; D: NA
CDR3: CASSQGSSGANVLTF; V: TRBV6-1; J: TRBJ2-6; D: NA